These T cell receptor beta chains were read from a single sample in a study of blood T cell repertoires in COVID-19. Measured with immunoSEQ multiplex PCR; TCRdb has only the in-frame clones, and not every one. The table records more than 85,000 clones, just under 90% of them present only once. Sequencing used peripheral blood. The source is a human donor in a cohort sampled during active COVID-19. Each CDR3 is given with its conserved first and last residue.

v_call | cdr3_length | cdr3_aa
TRBV11-2 | 17 | CASRPTPRRGRTYEQYF
TRBV4-2 | 16 | CASSQAAGGRTDTQYF
TRBV7-9 | 16 | CASSLGRLGGTDTQYF
TRBV5-4 | 15 | CASSPSAGTNTEAFF
TRBV5-1 | 14 | CASSFPGGGDEQYF
TRBV6-5 | 14 | CASSYHRGGTEAFF
TRBV5-1 | 14 | CASSPEQGAWAAFF
TRBV6-2/TRBV6-3 | 15 | CASSNPSTGYTEAFF
TRBV24-1 | 13 | CATSDSAGEKLFF
TRBV28 | 15 | CASSPGGAESDTQYF
TRBV3-1/TRBV3-2 | 16 | CASSPWTSGRQETQYF
TRBV7-2 | 13 | CASSLGGVYEQYF
TRBV6-5 | 15 | CASNQAGTGVGKLFF
TRBV19 | 17 | CASSIDSRGGLKNEQFF
TRBV3-1/TRBV3-2 | 16 | CASSQEWRGPWGEQYF
TRBV5-4 | 17 | CASSFDLRVTSTDTQYF
TRBV10-3 | 16 | CAISDYTGRSGNTIYF
TRBV5-6 | 15 | CASSLEARSGGTQYF
TRBV9 | 13 | CASSERNQETQYF
TRBV5-4 | 13 | CASSLERQGELFF
TRBV3-1/TRBV3-2 | 16 | CASSQGQTLPNTEAFF
TRBV5-1 | 16 | CASSPNSGGKNSPLHF
TRBV2 | 16 | CASSGSGASAYNEQFF
TRBV19 | 15 | CASRKTGDLYNEQFF
TRBV2 | 15 | CASRSGQGASQPQHF
TRBV5-1 | 12 | CASSLIGETQYF
TRBV5-4 | 12 | CASSVVGREQFF
TRBV5-5 | 18 | CASRPSRDRGRMNTEAFF
TRBV19 | 14 | CASSMGLIGTEAFF
TRBV7-2 | 15 | CASSLREGSPYEQYF
TRBV3-1/TRBV3-2 | 19 | CASSPGTVTSGIHSNIQYF
TRBV28 | 13 | CASSLLGGYGYTF
TRBV2 | 15 | CASSEKSSGNNEQFF
TRBV12-5 | 18 | CASGFLASPQSSGNTIYF
TRBV5-5 | 15 | CASSPPAGGYHEQYF
TRBV5-1 | 11 | CASSLREKQYF
TRBV23-1 | 16 | CASSQSVQGFPYEQYF
TRBV4-1 | 17 | CASSQTRTGAFTDTQYF
TRBV6-5 | 14 | CASSYGTANTEAFF
TRBV28 | 14 | CASSPLAGEETQYF
TRBV4-2 | 17 | CASSQGRSGRYQETQYF
TRBV6-6 | 14 | CASSYRQLTYEQYF
TRBV7-9 | 13 | CASSSTENTEAFF
TRBV4-1 | 15 | CASSQGQTYNSPLHF
TRBV6-5 | 15 | CASRPPVTNTGELFF
TRBV2 | 15 | CASSDQGASNSPLHF
TRBV24-1 | 12 | CATSGLPHGYTF
TRBV4-1 | 15 | CASSYRVADTGELFF
TRBV5-6 | 11 | CASSLGRFIYF
TRBV27 | 14 | CASRGQLNTGELFF
TRBV5-1 | 15 | CASSLDTGDTGELFF